These 20 T cell receptor beta chains share one sample of origin, sequenced in a study of CD8 T cells in Susac syndrome. RNA totalling roughly 0.5 to 1 ug underwent reverse transcription with random hexamers. TCRdb redid the calling of the immunoSEQ multiplex PCR reads with MiXCR, one entry per CDR3 protein. The table has about 210,000 distinct CDR3 sequences, around 95% seen once. What was sequenced was CD4+ T cells from PBMCs. The source of these receptors is a human donor with multiple sclerosis.

This chain connects TRBV29-1 to TRBJ1-1; 7 bases align to TRBD1. V lost 7 bases and J lost 4; bases outside the gene matches: 9. The germline CDR1 and CDR2 sequences are SQVTM and ANQGSEA. CDR3 size: 13 residues. The CDR3 DNA follows: TGCAGCGCGAGACAGGGTTGGGGCACTGAAGCTTTCTTT. Translating it yields CSARQGWGTEAFF.

The rearrangement joins TRBV20-1 to TRBJ2-7; D gene ambiguous. Germline CDR1 reads DFQATT; CDR2 reads SNEGSKA (reference sequence). V was clipped by 1 base and J by 6 bases, with 7 bases between them. The CDR3 sequence is 11 residues long. Written as DNA, the CDR3 is TGCAGTGCTAGAGGAGGCGGCGAGCAGTACTTC. This codes for CSARGGGEQYF.

V and J are TRBV6-5 and TRBJ1-5, with D perhaps TRBD1 (6 bases). CDR1 is MNHEY, CDR2 SVGAGI, per germline. V was trimmed by 0 bases and J by 5 bases, leaving 17 bases between them. There are 17 residues in the CDR3. CDR3 bases: TGTGCCAGCAGTTACTCTCAGGAGGGGGGTCGAGATCAGCCCCAGCATTTT. Its protein is CASSYSQEGGRDQPQHF.

This CDR3 is CASSERWSDEKLFF. The DNA for the CDR3 is TGTGCCAGCAGTGAGAGGTGGAGTGATGAAAAACTGTTTTTT. V is TRBV6-4 and J is TRBJ1-4; no clear D gene. This CDR3 contains 14 residues. V was pared by 3 bases and J by 6 bases, with 11 bases between. The germline V gene encodes CDR1 MRHNA and CDR2 SNTAGT.

J is TRBJ2-5 and V is TRBV19, with 10 positions matching TRBD2. The germline V gene has CDR1 LNHDA and CDR2 SQIVND (reference sequence). The V and J ends lost 7 bases and 3 bases, in that order; junction bases with no gene match: 8. The CDR3 sequence is 15 residues long. The CDR3 loop is CASNLHGLAEETQYF. In nucleotides, the CDR3 is TGTGCCAGTAATCTCCACGGACTAGCGGAAGAGACCCAGTACTTC.

The chain links TRBV29-1 to TRBJ2-7; 11 positions agree with TRBD1. The germline gives CDR1 SQVTM, CDR2 ANQGSEA. The CDR3 loop spans 15 amino acids. The J segment lost 3 bases and the V segment lost 7 bases, leaving 11 bases of the junction unmatched. The CDR3 sequence: CSARGGTGGNYEQYF. The CDR3 coding sequence is TGCAGCGCTAGAGGCGGGACAGGGGGAAACTACGAGCAGTACTTC.

Of note for this clonotype: An end of the junction differs from the germline gene, which may be a read error. This chain connects TRBV11-2 to TRBJ2-1, with D unclear. The CDR3 has 12 amino acids. The V gene's germline CDR1 is SGHAT and CDR2 FQNNGV. The DNA of the CDR3 is TGTGCCAGCAGCTTAGATGCGATAGGGCGCCTCTTC. This sequence encodes CASSLDAIGRLF.

The rearrangement links TRBV6-6 to TRBJ2-3; D possibly uses TRBD1 or TRBD2 (5 bases each). The CDR3 contains 15 residues. Germline V gene sequence: CDR1 MNHNY, CDR2 SVGAGI (reference sequence). V dropped 2 bases and J dropped 1 base, with 10 bases sitting between them. CDR3 protein: CASSYLQGRTDTQYF. The CDR3 DNA is TGTGCCAGCAGTTACCTCCAGGGACGCACAGATACGCAGTATTTT.

This clonotype is a singleton in its sample. The chain combines TRBV3-1 with TRBJ2-2; D perhaps matches TRBD2 (6 bases). Germline V gene lookup returns CDR1 LGHDT and CDR2 YNNKEL (reference sequence). CDR3 length: 15 amino acids. The germline V and J ends were trimmed by 3 bases and 4 bases, with 12 bases remaining between them. The CDR3, as DNA: TGTGCCAGCAGCCACCGGGACTCCATCACCGGGGAGCTGTTTTTT. It codes for CASSHRDSITGELFF.

The chain uses TRBV12-3 or TRBV12-4 and TRBJ1-1, with unresolved D. The CDR3 spans 11 residues. V was clipped by 6 bases and J by 5 bases, with 7 bases between them. CDR3 protein: CASSHPTEAFF. The CDR3 bases are TGTGCCAGCAGCCACCCGACTGAAGCTTTCTTT.

This clonotype was counted a few times. The chain is built from TRBV3-1 and TRBJ1-1, with 7 bases fitting TRBD1. The CDR3 runs 14 residues. CDR1 is LGHDT, CDR2 YNNKEL, per germline (reference sequence). The trim removed 5 bases at V and 2 bases at J, leaving 5 bases unmatched. Here the CDR3 reads CASSSGQANTEAFF. CDR3 nucleotide sequence: TGTGCCAGCAGCTCCGGACAGGCAAACACTGAAGCTTTCTTT.

The J gene is TRBJ2-1, the V gene TRBV5-5, with D uncertain. The V and J ends lost 0 bases and 10 bases respectively, with 14 bases between them. The CDR3 length is 14 residues. CDR1 SGHKS and CDR2 YYEKEE come from the germline V gene (reference sequence). The CDR3 sequence: CASSLASVTREQFF. The CDR3, as DNA: TGTGCCAGCAGCTTGGCGTCGGTAACAAGGGAGCAGTTCTTC.

This chain connects TRBV3-1 to TRBJ2-7; D is unresolved. This CDR3 spans 13 amino acids. Germline loops: CDR1 LGHDT, CDR2 YNNKEL (reference sequence). V lost 2 bases to trimming and J lost 4 bases, with 9 bases between them. The chain's CDR3 is CASSQTNLYEQYF. CDR3 nucleotides: TGTGCCAGCAGCCAAACGAACTTATACGAGCAGTACTTC.

This sequence joins TRBV29-1 and TRBJ2-7; a weak D match, TRBD2 (5 bases). The CDR3 runs 11 residues. CDR1 is SQVTM and CDR2 is ANQGSEA in the germline V gene. Trimming shortened V by 7 bases and J by 2 bases, and 9 bases separated the two germline ends. The CDR3 sequence is CSAGSPYEQYF. CDR3 bases: TGCAGCGCGGGATCCCCCTACGAGCAGTACTTC.

A few counts support this clonotype. J is TRBJ2-1 and V is TRBV20-1, with 10 bases aligning to TRBD2. V lost 3 bases, J lost 4 bases, and 6 bases stayed unmatched. CDR1 and CDR2 from the germline V gene are DFQATT and SNEGSKA (reference sequence). This CDR3 spans 15 amino acids. The CDR3 nucleotides are TGCAGTGCTAGCCGACTAGCGGGTTCATACAATGAGCAGTTCTTC. It encodes CSASRLAGSYNEQFF.

The V gene is TRBV15, the J gene TRBJ2-3, with TRBD2 identical over 10 bases. The CDR3 sequence is 16 residues long. Trimming cost V 1 base and J 2 bases; bases outside gene matches: 3. CDR1 is LNHNV and CDR2 is YYDKDF in the germline V gene (reference sequence). The CDR3 bases are TGTGCCACCAGCAGAGGTAGCGGGGGGCTCACAGATACGCAGTATTTT. Encoded protein: CATSRGSGGLTDTQYF.

DNA of the CDR3: TGCGCCAGCAGCTCGGACGGATCCTACGAGCAGTACTTC. This gives the protein CASSSDGSYEQYF. The chain employs TRBV5-1 and TRBJ2-7, with D unresolved. CDR1 SGHRS and CDR2 YFSETQ come from the germline V gene. This CDR3 has 13 residues. Trimming pared 3 bases from V and 1 base from J, leaving 8 bases between.

The CDR3, as DNA: TGCAGTGCGCAGACAGCGAACACTGAAGCTTTCTTT. As protein: CSAQTANTEAFF. The gene calls are TRBV20-1 and TRBJ1-1; D possibly corresponds to TRBD1 (5 bases). The CDR3 totals 12 residues. V was shortened by 6 bases and J by 1 base, with 9 bases between the two germline ends. Per the germline V gene, CDR1 is DFQATT and CDR2 is SNEGSKA (reference sequence).

The chain employs TRBV7-9 and TRBJ1-2, with D unresolved. In germline, CDR1 is SEHNR, CDR2 FQNEAQ (reference sequence). V lost 3 bases, J lost 5 bases, and 7 bases lay in between. The CDR3 has 12 amino acids. The CDR3 region is CASSFIGYGYTF. CDR3 sequence (DNA): TGTGCCAGCAGCTTCATAGGTTATGGCTACACCTTC.

The rearrangement joins TRBV5-1 to TRBJ1-3; no clear D. Germline lookup yields CDR1 SGHRS and CDR2 YFSETQ. The CDR3 totals 15 residues. V was clipped by 4 bases and J by 0 bases, with 11 bases between them. Here the CDR3 reads CASSPSAVSGNTIYF. The CDR3 DNA follows: TGCGCCAGCAGCCCTTCTGCAGTCTCTGGAAACACCATATATTTT. The complete variable domain, with remaining parts taken from reference TRBV5-1 and TRBJ1-3, reads KAGVTQTPRYLIKTRGQQVTLSCSPISGHRSVSWYQQTPGQGLQFLFEYFSETQRNKGNFPGRFSGRQFSNSRSEMNVSTLELGDSALYLCASSPSAVSGNTIYFGEGSWLTVV.